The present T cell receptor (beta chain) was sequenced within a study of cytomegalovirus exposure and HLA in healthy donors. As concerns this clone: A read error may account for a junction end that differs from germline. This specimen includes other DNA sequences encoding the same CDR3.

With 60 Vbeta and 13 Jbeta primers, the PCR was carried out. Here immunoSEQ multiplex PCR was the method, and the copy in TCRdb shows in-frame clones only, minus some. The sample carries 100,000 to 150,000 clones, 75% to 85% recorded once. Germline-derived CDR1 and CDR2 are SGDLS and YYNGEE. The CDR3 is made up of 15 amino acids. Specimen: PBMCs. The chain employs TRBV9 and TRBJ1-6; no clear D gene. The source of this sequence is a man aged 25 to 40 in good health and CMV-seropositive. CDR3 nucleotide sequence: TGTGCCAGCAGCGTAGGGAGCTCCTATAATTCGCCCCTCCACTTT. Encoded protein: CASSVGSSYNSPLHF.